This T cell receptor beta chain was recovered during a study of blood T cell repertoires in COVID-19. Overall study: The origin of the acute and convalescent COVID-19 samples was the United States, Italy and Spain. PBMCs, B-cell-depleted T cells, or T cells provided the cDNA or gDNA that made up the material.

V was clipped by 1 base and J by 2 bases, with 7 bases between them. The CDR3 totals 13 residues. CDR1 SGHNT and CDR2 YYREEE come from the germline V gene (reference sequence). The table lists this clone with a few counts. Source study methods: Amplification of reference gene primers provided the estimated nucleated cell counts. Some clones are missing from TCRdb's copy, which holds only in-frame ones; the method was immunoSEQ multiplex PCR. V and J calls and clone size follow that table, whereas D and trimming were derived from the DNA. The table records tens of thousands of clones, approximately 84% of them present only once.

V is TRBV5-4 and J is TRBJ2-7, with D hard to call. The TCR was taken from a man aged 50 to 59 with COVID-19, enrolled during active disease. The sequenced sample was peripheral blood. The CDR3 spells CASSLRSTYEQYF. CDR3 nucleotides: TGTGCCAGCAGCTTGCGGAGTACCTACGAGCAGTACTTC.